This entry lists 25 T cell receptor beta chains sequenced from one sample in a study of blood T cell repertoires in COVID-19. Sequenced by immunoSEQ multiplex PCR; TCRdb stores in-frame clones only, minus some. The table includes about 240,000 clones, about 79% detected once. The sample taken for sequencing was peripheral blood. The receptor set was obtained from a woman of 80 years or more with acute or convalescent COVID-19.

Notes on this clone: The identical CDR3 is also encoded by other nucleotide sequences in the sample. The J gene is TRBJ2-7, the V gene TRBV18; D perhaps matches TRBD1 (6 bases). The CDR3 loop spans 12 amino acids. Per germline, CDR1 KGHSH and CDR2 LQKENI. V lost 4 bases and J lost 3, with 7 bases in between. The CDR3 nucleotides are TGTGCCAGCTCACTACAGGGCTACGAGCAGTACTTC. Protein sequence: CASSLQGYEQYF. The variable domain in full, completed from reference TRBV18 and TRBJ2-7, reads NAGVMQNPRHLVRRRGQEARLRCSPMKGHSHVYWYRQLPEEGLKFMVYLQKENIIDESGMPKERFSAEFPKEGPSILRIQQVVRGDSAAYFCASSLQGYEQYFGPGTRLTVT.

DNA for the CDR3: TGCGCCAGCAGCCAAGAAGAATGGACTAGCGGGACGAGCTCCTACAATGAGCAGTTCTTC. It specifies CASSQEEWTSGTSSYNEQFF. This chain connects TRBV4-1 to TRBJ2-1; 12 positions match TRBD2. Per germline, CDR1 MGHRA and CDR2 YSYEKL. The CDR3 contains 20 residues. Trimming took 0 bases from V and 0 from J; bases not matched to a gene: 9.

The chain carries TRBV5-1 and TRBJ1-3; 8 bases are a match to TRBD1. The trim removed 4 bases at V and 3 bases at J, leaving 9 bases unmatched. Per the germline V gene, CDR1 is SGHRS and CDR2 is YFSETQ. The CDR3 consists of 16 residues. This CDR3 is CASSASPTGDGNTIYF. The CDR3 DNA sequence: TGCGCCAGCAGCGCAAGCCCGACAGGGGATGGAAACACCATATATTTT.

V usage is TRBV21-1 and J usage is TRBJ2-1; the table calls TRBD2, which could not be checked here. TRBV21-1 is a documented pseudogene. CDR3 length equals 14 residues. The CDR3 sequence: CASSKFAGGPLQFF. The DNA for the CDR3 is TGTGCCAGCAGCAAATTCGCGGGAGGCCCGCTACAGTTCTTC.

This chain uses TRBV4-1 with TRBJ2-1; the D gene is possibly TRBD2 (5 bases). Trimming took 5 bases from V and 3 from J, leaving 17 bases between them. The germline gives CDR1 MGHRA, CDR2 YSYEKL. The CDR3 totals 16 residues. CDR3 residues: CASSYRGVTIYNEQFF. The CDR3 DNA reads TGCGCCAGCAGCTATCGTGGGGTGACTATCTACAATGAGCAGTTCTTC.

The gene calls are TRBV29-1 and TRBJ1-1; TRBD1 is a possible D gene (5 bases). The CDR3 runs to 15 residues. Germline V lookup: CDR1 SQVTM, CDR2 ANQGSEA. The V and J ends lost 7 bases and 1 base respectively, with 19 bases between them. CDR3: CSGDVGQISNTEAFF. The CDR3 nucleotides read TGCAGCGGCGACGTTGGACAAATCTCGAACACTGAAGCTTTCTTT.

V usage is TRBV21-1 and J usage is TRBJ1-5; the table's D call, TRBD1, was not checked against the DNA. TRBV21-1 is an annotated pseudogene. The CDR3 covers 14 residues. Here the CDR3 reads CASIPDRGNQPQHF. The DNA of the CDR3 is TGTGCCAGCATCCCCGACAGGGGAAATCAGCCCCAGCATTTT.

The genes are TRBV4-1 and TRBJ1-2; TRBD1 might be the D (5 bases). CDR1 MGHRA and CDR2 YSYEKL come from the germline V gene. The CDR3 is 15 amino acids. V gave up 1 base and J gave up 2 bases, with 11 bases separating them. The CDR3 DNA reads TGCGCCAGCAGCCAAGGCCCCCCAGGGAACTATGGCTACACCTTC. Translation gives CASSQGPPGNYGYTF.

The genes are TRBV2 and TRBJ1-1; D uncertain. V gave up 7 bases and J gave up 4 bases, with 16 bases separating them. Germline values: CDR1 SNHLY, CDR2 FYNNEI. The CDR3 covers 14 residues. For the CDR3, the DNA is TGTGCCAGCATTCCCACTCCTAGGAGCACTGAAGCTTTCTTT. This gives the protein CASIPTPRSTEAFF.

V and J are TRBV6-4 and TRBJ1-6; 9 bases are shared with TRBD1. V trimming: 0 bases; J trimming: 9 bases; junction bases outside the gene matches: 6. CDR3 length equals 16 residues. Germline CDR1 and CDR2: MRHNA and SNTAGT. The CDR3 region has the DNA TGTGCCAGCAGTGACTCCGGGACAGGGATGGCTTCACCCCTCCACTTT. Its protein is CASSDSGTGMASPLHF.

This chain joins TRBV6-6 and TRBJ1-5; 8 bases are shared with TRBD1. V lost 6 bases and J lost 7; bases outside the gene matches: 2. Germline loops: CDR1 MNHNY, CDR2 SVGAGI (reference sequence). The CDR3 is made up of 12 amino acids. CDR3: CASSHRGQPQHF. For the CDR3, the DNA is TGTGCCAGCAGCCACAGGGGGCAGCCCCAGCATTTT.

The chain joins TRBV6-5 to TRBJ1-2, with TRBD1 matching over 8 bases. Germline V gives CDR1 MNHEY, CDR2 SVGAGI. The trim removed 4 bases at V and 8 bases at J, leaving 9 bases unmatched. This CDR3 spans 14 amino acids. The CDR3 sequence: CASSSAGQVSGYTF. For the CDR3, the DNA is TGTGCCAGCAGTTCTGCGGGACAGGTTTCCGGCTACACCTTC.

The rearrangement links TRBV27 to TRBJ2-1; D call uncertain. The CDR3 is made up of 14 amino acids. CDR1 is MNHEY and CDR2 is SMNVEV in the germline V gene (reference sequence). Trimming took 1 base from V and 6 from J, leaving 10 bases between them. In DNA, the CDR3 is TGTGCCAGCAGTTTATGGGCAGACCCCAATGAGCAGTTCTTC. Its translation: CASSLWADPNEQFF.

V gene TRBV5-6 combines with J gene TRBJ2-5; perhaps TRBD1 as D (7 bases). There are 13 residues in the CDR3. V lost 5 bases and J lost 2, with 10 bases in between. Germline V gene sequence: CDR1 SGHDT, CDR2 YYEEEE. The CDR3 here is CASRRGQQETQYF. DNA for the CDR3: TGTGCCAGCAGGCGGGGACAGCAAGAGACCCAGTACTTC.

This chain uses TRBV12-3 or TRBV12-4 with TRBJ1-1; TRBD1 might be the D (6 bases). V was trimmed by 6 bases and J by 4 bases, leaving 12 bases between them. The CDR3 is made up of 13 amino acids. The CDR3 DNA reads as TGTGCCAGCAGCGAAAAACAGGGCACTGAAGCTTTCTTT. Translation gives CASSEKQGTEAFF.

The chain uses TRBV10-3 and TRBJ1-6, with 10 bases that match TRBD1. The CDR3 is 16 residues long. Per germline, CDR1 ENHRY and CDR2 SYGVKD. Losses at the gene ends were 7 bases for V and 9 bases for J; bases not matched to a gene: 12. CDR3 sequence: CAINSEGQGLSSPLHF. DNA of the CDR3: TGTGCCATCAATTCGGAGGGACAGGGGTTAAGTTCACCCCTCCACTTT.

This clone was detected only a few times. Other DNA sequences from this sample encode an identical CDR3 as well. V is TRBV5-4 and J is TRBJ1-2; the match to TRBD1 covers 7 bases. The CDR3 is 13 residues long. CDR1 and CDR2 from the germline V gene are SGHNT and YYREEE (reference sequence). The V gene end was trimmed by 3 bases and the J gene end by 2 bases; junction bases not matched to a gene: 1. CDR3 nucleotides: TGTGCCAGCAGCTCGACAGGGAACTATGGCTACACCTTC. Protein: CASSSTGNYGYTF.

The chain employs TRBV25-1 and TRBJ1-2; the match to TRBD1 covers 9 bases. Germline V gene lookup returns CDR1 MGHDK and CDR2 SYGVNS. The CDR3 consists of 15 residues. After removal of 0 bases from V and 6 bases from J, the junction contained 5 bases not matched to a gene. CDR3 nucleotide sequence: TGTGCCAGCAGTGAATATAAAGGGACAGGGCATGGCTACACCTTC. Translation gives CASSEYKGTGHGYTF.

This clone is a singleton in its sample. CDR3 sequence reads: CASTPQAGEKLFF. The CDR3 region has the DNA TGTGCCAGCACCCCTCAAGCAGGCGAAAAACTGTTTTTT. V and J are TRBV28 and TRBJ1-4; D is unclear. The CDR3 runs to 13 residues. Between the trimmed V and J ends, which lost 7 bases and 8 bases, there was a span of 14 bases. CDR1 is MDHEN, CDR2 SYDVKM, per germline.

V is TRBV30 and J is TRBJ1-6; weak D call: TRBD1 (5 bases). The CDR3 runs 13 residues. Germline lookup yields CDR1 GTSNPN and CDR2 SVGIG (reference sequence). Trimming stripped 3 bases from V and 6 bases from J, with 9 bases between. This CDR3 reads CAWSGGGNSPLHF. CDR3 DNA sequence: TGTGCCTGGAGCGGGGGGGGTAATTCACCCCTCCACTTT.

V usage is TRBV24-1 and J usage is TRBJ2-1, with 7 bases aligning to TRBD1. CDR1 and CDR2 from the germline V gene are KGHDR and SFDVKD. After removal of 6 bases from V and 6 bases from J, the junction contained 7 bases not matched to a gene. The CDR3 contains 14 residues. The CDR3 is CATSNRGSGNEQFF. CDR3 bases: TGTGCCACCAGTAACAGGGGTAGTGGCAATGAGCAGTTCTTC.

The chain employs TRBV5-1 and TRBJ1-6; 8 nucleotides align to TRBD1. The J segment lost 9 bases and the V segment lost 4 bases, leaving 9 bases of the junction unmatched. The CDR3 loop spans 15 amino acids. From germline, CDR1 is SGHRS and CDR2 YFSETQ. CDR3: CASSPPTGDGSPLHF. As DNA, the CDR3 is TGCGCCAGCAGCCCACCGACAGGGGATGGTTCACCCCTCCACTTT.

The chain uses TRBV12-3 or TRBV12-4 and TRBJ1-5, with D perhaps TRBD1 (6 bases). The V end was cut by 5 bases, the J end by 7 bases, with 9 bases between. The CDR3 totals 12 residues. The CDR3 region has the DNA TGTGCCAGCAGTGGGACACCCCAGCCCCAGCATTTT. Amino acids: CASSGTPQPQHF.

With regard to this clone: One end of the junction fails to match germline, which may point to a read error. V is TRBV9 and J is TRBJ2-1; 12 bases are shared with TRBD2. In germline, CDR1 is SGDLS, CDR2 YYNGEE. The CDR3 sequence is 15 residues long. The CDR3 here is CASSVGLAGDNKQFF. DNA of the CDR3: TGTGCCAGCAGCGTAGGACTAGCGGGGGACAATAAGCAGTTCTTC.

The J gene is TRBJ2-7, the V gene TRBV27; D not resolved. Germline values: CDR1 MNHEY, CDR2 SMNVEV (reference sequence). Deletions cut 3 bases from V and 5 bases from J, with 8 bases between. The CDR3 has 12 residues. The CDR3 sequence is CASSFPPNEQYF. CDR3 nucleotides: TGTGCCAGCAGTTTTCCCCCTAACGAGCAGTACTTC.